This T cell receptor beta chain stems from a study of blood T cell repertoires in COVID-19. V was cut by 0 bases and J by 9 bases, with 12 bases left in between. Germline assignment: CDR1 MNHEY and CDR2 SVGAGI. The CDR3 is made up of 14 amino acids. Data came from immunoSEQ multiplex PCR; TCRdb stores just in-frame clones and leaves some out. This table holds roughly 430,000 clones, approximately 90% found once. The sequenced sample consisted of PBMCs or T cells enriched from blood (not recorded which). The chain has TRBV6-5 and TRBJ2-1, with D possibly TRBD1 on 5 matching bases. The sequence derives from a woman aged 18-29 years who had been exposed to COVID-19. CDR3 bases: TGTGCCAGCAGTTACTCAATAGGGGTAGGTGAGCAGTTCTTC. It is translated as CASSYSIGVGEQFF.